This TCR beta chain comes out of a study of blood T cell repertoires in COVID-19. Study-wide context: The samples span acute and convalescent COVID-19 from the United States, Italy and Spain. In each case, the material was cDNA or gDNA derived from T cells, B-cell-depleted T cells, or PBMCs.

This clone came up a few times. CDR3 size: 18 residues. Germline-derived CDR1 and CDR2 are MNHNS and SASEGT. V shed 1 base and J 0 bases; nucleotides not matched to a gene: 8. Original processing methods: The authors estimated nucleated cell counts from reference gene primer amplification. Repertoires were generated with immunoSEQ multiplex PCR, while TCRdb's copy carries only in-frame clones and drops some. That table gives V, J and clone size, and the DNA gave D and trimming. The table has 220,000 or so clones, approximately 80% seen once. Sample: peripheral blood. This chain links TRBV6-1 with TRBJ1-5; 8 bases are a match to TRBD1. The sequence was collected from a woman aged 60-70 years who had recovered from COVID-19. For the CDR3, the DNA is TGTGCCAGCAGTGAAGGAAGAGACAGGGGCTATAGCAATCAGCCCCAGCATTTT. It encodes CASSEGRDRGYSNQPQHF.